This paragraph covers one T cell receptor (beta chain) sequence. Its target is unknown. The data were obtained in a study of T cell repertoires in cytomegalovirus infection. Overall study results and limits: Within the response measured ex vivo, HLA-C-restricted CMV-specific TCR beta clonotypes were dominant.

Each CDR3 protein gets one entry after TCRdb re-called the reads with MiXCR. In the table there are roughly 280,000 distinct CDR3 sequences, around 20% of which are singletons. CDR3 size: 16 residues. Trimming removed 1 base from V and 3 bases from J; junction bases left unmatched: 4. Germline CDR1 reads LGHDT; CDR2 reads YNNKEL (reference sequence). The starting material was cultured PBMCs, obtained from culture after CMV antigen stimulation. This chain connects TRBV3-1 to TRBJ2-3; TRBD2 agrees at 10 bases. This clonotype was obtained from a human donor in good health (CMV status not recorded). Some clones in this sample may be carry-over from other donors' samples. In DNA form, the CDR3 reads TGTGCCAGCAGCCAAGCGGGACTAGCGAGGACAGATACGCAGTATTTT. It yields the protein CASSQAGLARTDTQYF.